Here is one TCR beta chain with its context. As yet, its antigen is unknown. This sample is drawn from a study of spatial heterogeneity in lung cancer. Study-level points and caveats: Follow-up blood showed ubiquitous expanded tumor TCRs less than blood at resection did.

One entry per CDR3 protein, called by TCRdb with MiXCR from the 5' RACE reads. This table has about 94,000 distinct CDR3 sequences, roughly 21% appearing once. V was shortened by 3 bases and J by 4 bases, with 21 bases between the two germline ends. The V gene's germline CDR1 is MNHNS and CDR2 SASEGT. The CDR3 sequence is 17 residues long. Time point indicated: blood at routine non-recurrence follow-up after resection. Unsorted tumor, nontumor lung tissue or cryopreserved PBMC supplied the whole RNA. The chain links TRBV6-1 to TRBJ1-2; no clear D. The input for sequencing was PBMCs, taken at follow-up. The clonotype comes from a male donor with early-stage non-small cell lung cancer. CDR3 DNA: TGTGCCAGCAGTGATCACCCAAGGGCCTTTGGAACCTATGGCTACACCTTC. Its translation is CASSDHPRAFGTYGYTF.